This TCR beta chain is from a study of OX40 agonist ivuxolimab in advanced cancers. Findings of the study overall: Average numbers of expanded clones were greater in CD8+ T cells than in CD4+. CD4+ and CD8+ blood T cells expanded clonally by week 6 at 0.1 to 3.0 mg/kg.

This table comes from immunoSEQ multiplex PCR, and its TCRdb copy is limited to in-frame clones, with some not included. The data contain roughly 40,000 clones, 70% to 90% of them singletons. Germline V CDR1 and CDR2: MGHRA, YSYEKL. Trimming removed 1 base at V and 10 bases at J, with 11 bases between. This CDR3 spans 13 amino acids. As to this clone: Its antigen is unknown.

Individuals having autoimmune disease history or systemic immunosuppression were not enrolled. The sample in question was CD4+ or CD8+ T cells sorted from blood, obtained in a trial of the OX40 agonist ivuxolimab. The sequence derives from an adult with an advanced solid tumor such as melanoma, head and neck, liver or kidney cancer. The chain has TRBV4-1 and TRBJ2-1, with no clear D. CDR3 nucleotide sequence: TGCGCCAGCAGCCAAGCCCTATCTCGCGAGCAGTTCTTC. Its translation: CASSQALSREQFF.